These T cell receptor beta chains were read from a single sample in a study of cytomegalovirus exposure and HLA in healthy donors. The repertoire was sequenced with immunoSEQ multiplex PCR; TCRdb's copy has only in-frame clones and lacks some. The sample shows fewer than 150,000 clones, 73% of them seen only once. Sequencing was carried out using PBMCs. These receptors all stem from a human donor in good health. CDR3s include the opening cysteine and the closing phenylalanine or tryptophan. D genes are given only for firm matches. Clone size, where shown, is once, few, many, or a class for clones that have expanded.

TRBJ2-2 | once | NA | TRBV28 | CASSLVRGGELFF | TGTGCCAGCAGTTTAGTGCGGGGCGGGGAGCTGTTTTTT
TRBJ1-4 | NA | NA | TRBV19 | CASSSRGKTNEKLFF | TGTGCCAGTAGTTCCAGGGGAAAAACTAATGAAAAACTGTTTTTT
TRBJ1-5 | NA | NA | TRBV2 | CASGGPKPQHF | TGTGCCAGCGGGGGCCCGAAGCCCCAGCATTTT
TRBJ2-7 | NA | TRBD2 | TRBV6-4 | CASSFREGGEQYF | TGTGCCAGCAGTTTCCGGGAGGGAGGCGAGCAGTACTTC
TRBJ2-5 | NA | NA | TRBV6-1 | CASNGQPQETQYF | TGTGCCAGCAACGGACAGCCTCAAGAGACCCAGTACTTC
TRBJ1-5 | few | NA | TRBV7-9 | CASSLLLTNQPQHF | TGTGCCAGCAGCTTATTACTTACTAATCAGCCCCAGCATTTT
TRBJ1-2 | NA | NA | TRBV18 | CASSPAGFHGPTF | TGTGCCAGCTCACCAGCAGGCTTCCATGGCCCCACCTTC
TRBJ2-7 | NA | NA | TRBV10-3 | CASRGSSYEQYF | TGTGCCAGCAGGGGCAGCTCCTACGAGCAGTACTTC
TRBJ1-2 | NA | NA | TRBV5-1 | CASSLAGAALDGYTF | TGCGCCAGCAGCTTGGCTGGGGCGGCACTGGATGGCTACACCTTC
TRBJ2-7 | once | NA | TRBV6-1 | CASSLRTFSTYEQYF | TGTGCCAGCAGTCTCAGGACATTTTCGACCTACGAGCAGTACTTC
TRBJ1-1 | NA | TRBD1 | TRBV5-6 | CASSLDQGAFNTEAFF | TGTGCCAGCAGCTTGGACCAGGGGGCTTTCAACACTGAAGCTTTCTTT
TRBJ1-4 | few | NA | TRBV29-1 | CSVSDREKLFF | TGCAGCGTTTCCGACAGAGAAAAACTGTTTTTT
TRBJ1-1 | NA | TRBD1 | TRBV11-2 | CASSLGQGLSTEAFF | TGTGCCAGCAGCTTGGGACAGGGGTTGAGCACTGAAGCTTTCTTT
TRBJ2-1 | NA | TRBD2 | TRBV2 | CASSTSGGAYNEQFF | TGTGCCAGCAGTACCAGCGGGGGGGCCTACAATGAGCAGTTCTTC
TRBJ2-7 | NA | NA | TRBV7-3 | CASSSTPTSEQYF | TGTGCCAGCAGCTCAACCCCGACTAGCGAGCAGTACTTC
TRBJ2-7 | NA | TRBD1 | TRBV28 | CASSIRSGGYEQYF | TGTGCCAGCAGTATCCGTTCAGGGGGCTACGAGCAGTACTTC
TRBJ1-5 | NA | NA | TRBV23-1 | CASSHTQHF | TGCGCCAGCAGTCATACCCAGCATTTT
TRBJ2-7 | NA | TRBD2 | TRBV5-1 | CASSPGLAGSSYEQYF | TGCGCCAGCAGCCCCGGACTAGCGGGGTCCTCCTACGAGCAGTACTTC
TRBJ2-2 | NA | TRBD1 | TRBV4-1 | CASSQGPGTGGITGELFF | TGCGCCAGCAGCCAAGGACCCGGGACAGGGGGCATCACCGGGGAGCTGTTTTTT
TRBJ1-1 | few | NA | TRBV30 | CAWSRIPGTEAFF | TGTGCCTGGAGCCGGATCCCGGGCACTGAAGCTTTCTTT
TRBJ2-7 | NA | NA | TRBV4-1 | CASSQLEGNPPYEQYF | TGCGCCAGCAGCCAACTCGAGGGAAACCCCCCATACGAGCAGTACTTC
TRBJ1-2 | few | TRBD1 | TRBV4-1 | CASSQGGQGGFCGYTF | TGCGCCAGCAGCCAAGGTGGACAGGGGGGTTTTTGTGGCTACACCTTC
TRBJ2-5 | NA | TRBD2 | TRBV28 | CASSSFPGGRKETQYF | TGTGCCAGCAGCTCCTTTCCGGGGGGGCGTAAAGAGACCCAGTACTTC
TRBJ2-7 | NA | TRBD1 | TRBV7-3 | CASSRGTGSYEQYF | TGTGCCAGCAGCCGCGGGACAGGGTCCTACGAGCAGTACTTC
TRBJ2-3 | NA | NA | TRBV29-1 | CSVEFTGTSTDTQYF | TGCAGCGTTGAATTTACGGGAACTAGCACAGATACGCAGTATTTT
TRBJ2-3 | NA | TRBD2 | TRBV6-6 | CASSVAGVSDTQYF | TGTGCCAGCAGTGTAGCGGGAGTGTCGGATACGCAGTATTTT
TRBJ1-6 | NA | NA | TRBV4-1 | CASSQGRARGLGSPLHF | TGCGCCAGCAGCCAAGGGAGGGCCCGTGGGTTGGGTTCACCCCTCCACTTT
TRBJ2-7 | NA | NA | TRBV6-5 | CASIGSPNEQYF | TGTGCCAGCATCGGGAGTCCCAACGAGCAGTACTTC
TRBJ2-5 | NA | TRBD1 | TRBV5-1 | CASSAGQGAETQYF | TGCGCCAGCAGCGCTGGACAGGGGGCAGAGACCCAGTACTTC
TRBJ1-3 | NA | NA | TRBV4-1 | CASSQPTGAGNTIYF | TGCGCCAGCAGCCAACCCACAGGAGCGGGAAACACCATATATTTT
TRBJ1-1 | few | NA | TRBV28 | CASSGGPVTEAFF | TGTGCCAGCTCCGGGGGTCCGGTAACTGAAGCTTTCTTT
TRBJ1-5 | NA | TRBD1 | TRBV27 | CASSSTGLQPQHF | TGTGCCAGCAGTTCGACAGGGCTTCAGCCCCAGCATTTT
TRBJ1-1 | NA | NA | TRBV27 | CASSLSTNAEAFF | TGTGCCAGCAGTCTATCTACAAATGCTGAAGCTTTCTTT